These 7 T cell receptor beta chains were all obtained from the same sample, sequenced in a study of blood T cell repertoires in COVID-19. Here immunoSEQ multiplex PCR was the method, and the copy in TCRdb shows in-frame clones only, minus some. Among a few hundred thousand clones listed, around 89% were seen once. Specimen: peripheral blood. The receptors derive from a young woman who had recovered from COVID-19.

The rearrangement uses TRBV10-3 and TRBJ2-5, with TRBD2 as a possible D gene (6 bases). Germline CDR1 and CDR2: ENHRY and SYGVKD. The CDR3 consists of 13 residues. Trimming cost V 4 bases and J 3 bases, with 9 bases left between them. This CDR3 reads CAISGSGKETQYF. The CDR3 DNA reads TGTGCCATCAGTGGTAGCGGAAAAGAGACCCAGTACTTC.

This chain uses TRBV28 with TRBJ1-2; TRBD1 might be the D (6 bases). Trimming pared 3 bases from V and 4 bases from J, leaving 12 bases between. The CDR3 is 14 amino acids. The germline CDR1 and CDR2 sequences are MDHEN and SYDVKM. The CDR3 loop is CASSLGTSPYGYTF. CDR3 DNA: TGTGCCAGCAGTTTGGGGACATCCCCCTATGGCTACACCTTC.

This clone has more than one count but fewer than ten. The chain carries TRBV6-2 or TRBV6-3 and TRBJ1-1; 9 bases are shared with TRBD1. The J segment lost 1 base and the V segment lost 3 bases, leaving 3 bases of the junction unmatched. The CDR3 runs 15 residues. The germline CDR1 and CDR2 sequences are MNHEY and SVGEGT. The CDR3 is CASSYEGQGNTEAFF. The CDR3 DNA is TGTGCCAGCAGTTATGAGGGACAGGGGAACACTGAAGCTTTCTTT.

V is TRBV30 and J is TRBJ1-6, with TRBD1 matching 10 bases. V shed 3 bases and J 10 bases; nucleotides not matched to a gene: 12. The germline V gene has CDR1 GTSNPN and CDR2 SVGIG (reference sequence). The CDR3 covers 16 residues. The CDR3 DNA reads TGTGCCTGGAGCCCGGACAGGGGGACGTCGAAGTCACCCCTCCACTTT. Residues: CAWSPDRGTSKSPLHF.

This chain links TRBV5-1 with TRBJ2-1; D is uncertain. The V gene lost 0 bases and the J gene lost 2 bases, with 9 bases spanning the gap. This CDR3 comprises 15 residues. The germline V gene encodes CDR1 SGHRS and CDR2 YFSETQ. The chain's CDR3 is CASSLVELPYNEQFF. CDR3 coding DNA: TGCGCCAGCAGCTTGGTGGAGCTCCCCTACAATGAGCAGTTCTTC.

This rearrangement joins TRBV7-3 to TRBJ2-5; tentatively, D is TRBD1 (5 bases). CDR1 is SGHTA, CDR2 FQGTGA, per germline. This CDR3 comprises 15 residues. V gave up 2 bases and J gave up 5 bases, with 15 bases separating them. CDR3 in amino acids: CASSLGDTPGETQYF. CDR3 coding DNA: TGTGCCAGCAGCTTAGGTGATACGCCAGGGGAGACCCAGTACTTC.

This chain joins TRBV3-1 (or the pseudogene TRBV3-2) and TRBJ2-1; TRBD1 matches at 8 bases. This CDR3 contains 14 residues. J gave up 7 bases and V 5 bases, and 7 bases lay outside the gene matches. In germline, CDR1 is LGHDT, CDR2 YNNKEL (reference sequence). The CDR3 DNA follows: TGTGCCAGCAGCGCCCGGACAGGGCGGAATGAGCAGTTCTTC. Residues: CASSARTGRNEQFF.